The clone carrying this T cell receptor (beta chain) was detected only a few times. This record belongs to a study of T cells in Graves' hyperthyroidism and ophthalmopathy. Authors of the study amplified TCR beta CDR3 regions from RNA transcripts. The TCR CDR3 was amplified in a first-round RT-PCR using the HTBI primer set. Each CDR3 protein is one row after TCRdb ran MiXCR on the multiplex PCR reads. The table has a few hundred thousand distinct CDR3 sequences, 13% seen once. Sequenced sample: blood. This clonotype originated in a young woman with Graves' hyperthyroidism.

The CDR3 DNA reads as TGTGCCAGCAGCGTAGGGCGCGTACGGGACAGAAGCACAGATACGCAGTATTTT. Protein product: CASSVGRVRDRSTDTQYF. V usage is TRBV9 and J usage is TRBJ2-3; 7 bases fit TRBD1. The germline gives CDR1 SGDLS, CDR2 YYNGEE. The trim removed 0 bases at V and 0 bases at J, leaving 10 bases unmatched. CDR3 length equals 18 residues.